Here is one T cell receptor (beta chain) with its context. The target antigen is unknown. A multiplex PCR was run with 60 Vbeta primers and 13 Jbeta primers. Data came from immunoSEQ multiplex PCR; TCRdb stores just in-frame clones and leaves some out. Of about 120,000 clones in the sample, about 80% are singletons; the top ten hold roughly 9.2%. Donors consisted of healthy bone marrow donors. The record originates from a study of cytomegalovirus exposure and HLA in healthy donors. Study-wide context: There were some 81 million unique TCRs (from HLA-typed donors) in an early data release.

Study findings and constraints: One variant, a missense change in DCLRE1C, was linked in a later analysis to TCR beta V- and J-gene trimming. The study flagged around 150 TCR beta chains as cytomegalovirus-associated.

Trimming removed 2 bases from V and 2 bases from J; junction bases left unmatched: 1. Germline-derived CDR1 and CDR2 are SEHNR and FQNEAQ (reference sequence). The CDR3 runs 14 residues. The V and J genes are TRBV7-9 and TRBJ1-1; 8 bases fit TRBD1. The receptor was isolated from a female donor in good health and CMV-seropositive. Material for sequencing was PBMCs. This CDR3 is CASSLQGANTEAFF. The CDR3 region has the DNA TGTGCCAGCAGCTTACAGGGGGCCAACACTGAAGCTTTCTTT.